What follows are 5 T cell receptor beta chains derived from one specimen sequenced in a study of shared clonotypes between healthy human individuals. TCRdb's table, derived via immunoSEQ multiplex PCR, lists solely in-frame clones and lacks some. In the table there are around 510,000 clones, approximately 94% of which are singletons. Sequencing was carried out using naive CD4+ T cells sorted from blood. Subset of the sample: CD45RA+ positively selected. Receptors were obtained from a woman between 25 and 40 years old in good health.

V usage is TRBV5-1 and J usage is TRBJ2-3; D unresolved. With 0 bases removed from V and 2 bases from J, the gap between germline ends came to 7 bases. The CDR3 has 14 residues. Germline loops: CDR1 SGHRS, CDR2 YFSETQ. The CDR3 nucleotides are TGCGCCAGCAGCTTGGCATTAGACACAGATACGCAGTATTTT. Translated: CASSLALDTDTQYF.

The chain combines TRBV28 with TRBJ1-2, with D perhaps matching TRBD1 (6 bases). Trimming took 9 bases from V and 1 from J, leaving 15 bases between them. The CDR3 runs 14 residues. Germline V gene sequence: CDR1 MDHEN, CDR2 SYDVKM. The CDR3 here is CASVGQPNNYGYTF. DNA for the CDR3: TGTGCCAGTGTAGGACAGCCGAATAACTATGGCTACACCTTC.

V gene TRBV6-1 combines with J gene TRBJ2-5; tentative D call: TRBD1 (6 bases). Germline assignment: CDR1 MNHNS and CDR2 SASEGT. The CDR3 totals 16 residues. Trimming stripped 2 bases from V and 2 bases from J, with 15 bases between. The DNA of the CDR3 is TGTGCCAGCAGTGAACCCGGACAGACACTTCAAGAGACCCAGTACTTC. It is translated as CASSEPGQTLQETQYF.

This rearrangement joins TRBV27 to TRBJ2-7; TRBD1 agrees at 7 bases. V lost 5 bases to trimming and J lost 0 bases; unmatched junction nucleotides: 4. Germline V gene data show CDR1 as MNHEY and CDR2 as SMNVEV (reference sequence). The CDR3 extends over 14 amino acids. The CDR3 here is CASSTRGSSYEQYF. In nucleotides, the CDR3 is TGTGCCAGCAGTACCAGGGGGAGCTCCTACGAGCAGTACTTC.

This chain connects TRBV9 to TRBJ2-1, with 14 bases that match TRBD2. This CDR3 region has 20 residues. CDR1 SGDLS and CDR2 YYNGEE come from the germline V gene. V shed 0 bases, J shed 0 bases, and the junction held 8 bases outside the gene matches. The CDR3 DNA follows: TGTGCCAGCAGCGTAGCTCTGGGGACTAGCGGGAGAGTCTCCTACAATGAGCAGTTCTTC. Translating it yields CASSVALGTSGRVSYNEQFF.